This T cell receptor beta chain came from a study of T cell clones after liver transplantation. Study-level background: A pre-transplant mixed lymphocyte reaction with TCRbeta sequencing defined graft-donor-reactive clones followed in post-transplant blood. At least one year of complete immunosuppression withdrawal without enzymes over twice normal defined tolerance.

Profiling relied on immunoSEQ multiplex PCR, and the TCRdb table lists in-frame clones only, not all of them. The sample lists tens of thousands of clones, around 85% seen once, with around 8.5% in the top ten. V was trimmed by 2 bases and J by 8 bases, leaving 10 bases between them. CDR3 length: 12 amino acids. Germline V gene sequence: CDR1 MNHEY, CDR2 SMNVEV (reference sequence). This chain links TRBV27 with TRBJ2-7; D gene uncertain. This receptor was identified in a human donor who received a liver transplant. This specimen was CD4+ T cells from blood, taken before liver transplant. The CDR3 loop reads CASSLTHGKQYF. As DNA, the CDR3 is TGTGCCAGCAGTTTAACCCATGGAAAGCAGTACTTC.